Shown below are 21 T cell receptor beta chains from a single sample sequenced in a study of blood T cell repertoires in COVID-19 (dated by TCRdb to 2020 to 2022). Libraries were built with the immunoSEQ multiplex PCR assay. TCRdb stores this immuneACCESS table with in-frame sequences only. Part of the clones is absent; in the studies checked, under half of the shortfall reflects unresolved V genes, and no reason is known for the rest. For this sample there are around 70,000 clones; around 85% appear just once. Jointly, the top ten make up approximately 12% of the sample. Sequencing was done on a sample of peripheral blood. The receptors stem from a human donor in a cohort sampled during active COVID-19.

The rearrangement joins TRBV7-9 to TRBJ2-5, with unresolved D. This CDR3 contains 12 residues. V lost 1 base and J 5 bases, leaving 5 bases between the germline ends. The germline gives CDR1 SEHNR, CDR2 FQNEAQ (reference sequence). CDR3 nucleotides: TGTGCCAGCAGCTTAGTCCTGGAGACCCAGTACTTC. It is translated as CASSLVLETQYF.

The CDR3 loop reads CASSLGPTSGGANEQFF. CDR3 DNA sequence: TGTGCCAGCAGCTTAGGGCCCACTAGCGGGGGGGCCAATGAGCAGTTCTTC. The V call is TRBV7-9, the J call TRBJ2-1; 13 bases are shared with TRBD2. With V trimmed by 1 base and J by 6 bases, 6 bases remained unmatched. Germline V lookup: CDR1 SEHNR, CDR2 FQNEAQ (reference sequence). The CDR3 runs 17 residues.

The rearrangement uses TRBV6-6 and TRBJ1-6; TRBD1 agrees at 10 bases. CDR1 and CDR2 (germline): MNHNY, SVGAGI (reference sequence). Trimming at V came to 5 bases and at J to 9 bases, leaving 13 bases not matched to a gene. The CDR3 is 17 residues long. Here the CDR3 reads CASSRTGTGDGTSPLHF. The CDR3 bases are TGTGCCAGCAGTCGGACCGGGACAGGGGATGGCACTTCACCCCTCCACTTT.

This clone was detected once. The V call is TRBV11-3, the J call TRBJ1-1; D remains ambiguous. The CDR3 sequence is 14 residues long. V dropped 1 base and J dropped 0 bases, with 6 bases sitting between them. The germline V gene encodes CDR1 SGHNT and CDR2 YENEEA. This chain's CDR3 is CASSLGAMNTEAFF. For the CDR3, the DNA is TGTGCCAGCAGCTTAGGAGCCATGAACACTGAAGCTTTCTTT.

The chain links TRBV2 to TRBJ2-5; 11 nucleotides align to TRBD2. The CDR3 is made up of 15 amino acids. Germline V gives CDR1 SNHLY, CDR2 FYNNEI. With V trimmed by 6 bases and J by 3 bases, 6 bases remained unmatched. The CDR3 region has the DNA TGTGCCAGCAGGGAGGGGACTAGCGGCAAAGAGACCCAGTACTTC. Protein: CASREGTSGKETQYF.

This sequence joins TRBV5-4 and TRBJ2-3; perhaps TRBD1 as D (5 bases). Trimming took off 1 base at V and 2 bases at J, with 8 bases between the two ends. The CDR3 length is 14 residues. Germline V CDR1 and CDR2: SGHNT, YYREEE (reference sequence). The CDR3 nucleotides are TGTGCCAGCAGCTTGATAGGGGTCACAGATACGCAGTATTTT. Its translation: CASSLIGVTDTQYF. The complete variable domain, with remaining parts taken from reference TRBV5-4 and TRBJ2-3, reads ETGVTQSPTHLIKTRGQQVTLRCSSQSGHNTVSWYQQALGQGPQFIFQYYREEENGRGNFPPRFSGLQFPNYSSELNVNALELDDSALYLCASSLIGVTDTQYFGPGTRLTVL.

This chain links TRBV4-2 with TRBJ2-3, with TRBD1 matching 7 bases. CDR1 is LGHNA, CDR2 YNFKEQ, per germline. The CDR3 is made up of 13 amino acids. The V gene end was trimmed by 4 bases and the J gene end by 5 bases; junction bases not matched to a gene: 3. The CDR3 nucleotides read TGTGCCAGCAGCCCCTACAGGGGAGATACGCAGTATTTT. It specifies CASSPYRGDTQYF.

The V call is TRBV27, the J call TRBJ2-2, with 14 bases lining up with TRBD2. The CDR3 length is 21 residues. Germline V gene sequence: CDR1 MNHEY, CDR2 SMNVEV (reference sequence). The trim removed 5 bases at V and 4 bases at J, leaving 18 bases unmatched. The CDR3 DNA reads TGTGCCAGCAGTCCTGAGGGACTAGCGGGGGAGTCCTTCAGGGGCACCGGGGAGCTGTTTTTT. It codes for CASSPEGLAGESFRGTGELFF.

The CDR3 region is CASSAFSTGGLTEAFF. DNA for the CDR3: TGTGCCAGCAGCGCATTCTCAACAGGGGGCTTGACTGAAGCTTTCTTT. The chain carries TRBV9 and TRBJ1-1; 9 bases align to TRBD1. Per germline, CDR1 SGDLS and CDR2 YYNGEE. V gave up 3 bases and J gave up 5 bases; unmatched junction bases: 11. The length of the CDR3 is 16 residues. Together with reference TRBV9 and TRBJ1-1, the CDR3 gives the full variable domain: DSGVTQTPKHLITATGQRVTLRCSPRSGDLSVYWYQQSLDQGLQFLIQYYNGEERAKGNILERFSAQQFPDLHSELNLSSLELGDSALYFCASSAFSTGGLTEAFFGQGTRLTVV.

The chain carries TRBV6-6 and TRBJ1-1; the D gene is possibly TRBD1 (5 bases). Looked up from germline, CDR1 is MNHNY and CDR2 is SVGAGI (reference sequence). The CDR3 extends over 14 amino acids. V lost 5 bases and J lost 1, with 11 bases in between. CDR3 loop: CASSPPGGNTEAFF. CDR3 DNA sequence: TGTGCCAGCAGTCCGCCGGGGGGGAACACTGAAGCTTTCTTT.

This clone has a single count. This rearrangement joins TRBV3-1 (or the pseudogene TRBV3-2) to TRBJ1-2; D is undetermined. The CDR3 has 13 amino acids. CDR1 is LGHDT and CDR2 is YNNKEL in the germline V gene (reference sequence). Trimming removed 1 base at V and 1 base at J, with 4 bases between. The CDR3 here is CASSQAINYGYTF. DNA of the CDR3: TGTGCCAGCAGCCAAGCTATTAACTATGGCTACACCTTC.

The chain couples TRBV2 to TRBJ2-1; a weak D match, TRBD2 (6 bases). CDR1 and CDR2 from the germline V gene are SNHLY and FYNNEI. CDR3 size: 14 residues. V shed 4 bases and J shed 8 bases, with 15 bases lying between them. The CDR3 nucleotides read TGTGCCAGCAGTGGCCGCCGATGGGGGGATGAGCAGTTCTTC. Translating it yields CASSGRRWGDEQFF.

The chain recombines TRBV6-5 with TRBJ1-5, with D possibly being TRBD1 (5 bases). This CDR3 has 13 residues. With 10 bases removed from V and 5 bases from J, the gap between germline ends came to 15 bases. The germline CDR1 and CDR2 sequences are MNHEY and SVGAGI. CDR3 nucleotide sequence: TGTGCCACCACAGGATTGGGCCATCAGCCCCAGCATTTT. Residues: CATTGLGHQPQHF.

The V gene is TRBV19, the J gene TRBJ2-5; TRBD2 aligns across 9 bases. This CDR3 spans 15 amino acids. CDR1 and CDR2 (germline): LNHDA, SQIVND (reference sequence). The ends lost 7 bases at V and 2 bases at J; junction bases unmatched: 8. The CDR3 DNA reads TGTGCCAGTAAGTTTAGCGGGGGCCAGCAAGAGACCCAGTACTTC. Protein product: CASKFSGGQQETQYF.

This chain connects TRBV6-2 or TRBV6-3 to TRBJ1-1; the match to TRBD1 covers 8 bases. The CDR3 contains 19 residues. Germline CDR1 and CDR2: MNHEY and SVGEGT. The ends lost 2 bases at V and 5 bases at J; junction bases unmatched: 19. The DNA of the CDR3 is TGTGCCAGCAGTTACATCCCTTTCCCGGGACAGGTTAAGGAGACTGAAGCTTTCTTT. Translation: CASSYIPFPGQVKETEAFF.

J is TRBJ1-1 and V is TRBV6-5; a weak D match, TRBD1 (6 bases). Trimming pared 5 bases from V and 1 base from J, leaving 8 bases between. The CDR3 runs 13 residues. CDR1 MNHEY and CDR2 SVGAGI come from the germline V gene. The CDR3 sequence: CASSTGRNTEAFF. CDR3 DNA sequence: TGTGCCAGCAGTACAGGGAGGAACACTGAAGCTTTCTTT.

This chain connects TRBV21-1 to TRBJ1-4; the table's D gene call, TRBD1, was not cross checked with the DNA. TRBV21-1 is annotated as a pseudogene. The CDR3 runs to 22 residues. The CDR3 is CASNLEMIPGTVESRISEKLFF. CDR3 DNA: TGTGCCAGCAACCTAGAAATGATCCCCGGGACAGTCGAGTCGAGGATTAGTGAAAAACTGTTTTTT.

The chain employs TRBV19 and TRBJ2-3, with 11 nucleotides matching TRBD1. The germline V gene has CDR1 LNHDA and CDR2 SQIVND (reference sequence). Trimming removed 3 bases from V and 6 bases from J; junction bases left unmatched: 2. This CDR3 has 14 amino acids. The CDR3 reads CASSIGQGADTQYF. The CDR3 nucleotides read TGTGCCAGTAGTATCGGACAGGGGGCTGATACGCAGTATTTT.

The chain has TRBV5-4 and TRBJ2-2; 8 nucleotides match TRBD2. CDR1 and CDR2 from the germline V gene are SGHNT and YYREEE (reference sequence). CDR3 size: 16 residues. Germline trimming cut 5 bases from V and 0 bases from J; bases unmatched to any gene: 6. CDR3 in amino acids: CASSSSSGANTGELFF. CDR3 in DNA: TGTGCCAGCAGTTCAAGTAGCGGGGCGAACACCGGGGAGCTGTTTTTT. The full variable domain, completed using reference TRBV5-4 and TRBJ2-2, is ETGVTQSPTHLIKTRGQQVTLRCSSQSGHNTVSWYQQALGQGPQFIFQYYREEENGRGNFPPRFSGLQFPNYSSELNVNALELDDSALYLCASSSSSGANTGELFFGEGSRLTVL.

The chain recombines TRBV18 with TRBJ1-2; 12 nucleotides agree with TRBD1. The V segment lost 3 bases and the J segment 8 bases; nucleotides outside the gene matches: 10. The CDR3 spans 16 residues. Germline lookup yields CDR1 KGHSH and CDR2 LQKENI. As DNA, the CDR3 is TGTGCCAGCTCACCGTATCCGGGACAGGGGGCAAAGGGCTACACCTTC. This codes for CASSPYPGQGAKGYTF.

The DNA for the CDR3 is TGTGCCAGCAGCCCAGGGCCAGGAGACAATGAGCAGTTCTTC. It encodes CASSPGPGDNEQFF. V usage is TRBV7-2 and J usage is TRBJ2-1; maybe TRBD1 (5 bases). Germline-derived CDR1 and CDR2 are SGHTA and FQGNSA. The CDR3 totals 14 residues. V was shortened by 5 bases and J by 5 bases, with 13 bases between the two germline ends.